What follows are 12 T cell receptor beta chains derived from one specimen sequenced in a study of blood T cell repertoires in COVID-19. The method was immunoSEQ multiplex PCR; TCRdb's version includes in-frame clones alone and lacks a portion of them. The sample records 140,000 or so clones, roughly 87% being singletons. The sequenced material came from peripheral blood. Receptors were obtained from a man in his sixties or seventies with acute or convalescent COVID-19.

CDR3 protein: CASTPVLGTGELFF. In DNA form, the CDR3 reads TGCGCCAGCACTCCGGTACTAGGGACCGGGGAGCTGTTTTTT. This sequence joins TRBV5-1 and TRBJ2-2, with D possibly matching TRBD2 (5 bases). Germline V gene data show CDR1 as SGHRS and CDR2 as YFSETQ. The V gene lost 6 bases and the J gene lost 5 bases, with 14 bases spanning the gap. The length of the CDR3 is 14 residues.

V and J are TRBV12-3 or TRBV12-4 and TRBJ1-1; 7 nucleotides match TRBD1. The CDR3 spans 13 residues. V lost 5 bases to trimming and J lost 4 bases; unmatched junction nucleotides: 4. The CDR3 is CASSIDRATEAFF. DNA of the CDR3: TGTGCCAGCAGTATCGACAGGGCCACTGAAGCTTTCTTT.

A single count supports this clone. The CDR3 DNA is TGTGCCAGTATCCGTGCACCAGGCACCGGGGAGCTGTTTTTT. Protein sequence: CASIRAPGTGELFF. The J gene is TRBJ2-2, the V gene TRBV19; D gene ambiguous. The CDR3 is 14 residues long. Germline CDR1 is LNHDA and CDR2 is SQIVND (reference sequence). V dropped 7 bases and J dropped 4 bases, with 13 bases sitting between them. The full variable domain, in which reference TRBV19 and TRBJ2-2 provide the parts outside the CDR3, is DGGITQSPKYLFRKEGQNVTLSCEQNLNHDAMYWYRQDPGQGLRLIYYSQIVNDFQKGDIAEGYSVSREKKESFPLTVTSAQKNPTAFYLCASIRAPGTGELFFGEGSRLTVL.

This rearrangement joins TRBV18 to TRBJ1-1; 8 nucleotides match TRBD1. Germline V CDR1 and CDR2: KGHSH, LQKENI. J was trimmed by 4 bases and V by 5 bases; bases with no gene match: 12. This CDR3 has 16 amino acids. The CDR3 DNA reads as TGTGCCAGCTCAGAGCGGACAGGGCCGATGAGCACTGAAGCTTTCTTT. This codes for CASSERTGPMSTEAFF.

V and J are TRBV5-1 and TRBJ1-4, with TRBD1 matching 8 bases. Per the germline V gene, CDR1 is SGHRS and CDR2 is YFSETQ. CDR3 length: 14 amino acids. V shed 4 bases and J 7 bases; nucleotides not matched to a gene: 6. CDR3 DNA sequence: TGCGCCAGCAGCCGGAGACAGGGGTCTGAAAAACTGTTTTTT. It translates to CASSRRQGSEKLFF.

V and J are TRBV5-8 and TRBJ2-2; D possibly corresponds to TRBD1 (6 bases). CDR1 is SGHTS, CDR2 YDEGEE, per germline. Trimming pared 1 base from V and 6 bases from J, leaving 19 bases between. The CDR3 loop spans 17 amino acids. The CDR3 loop reads CASSLQGHGVRSGELFF. DNA of the CDR3: TGTGCCAGCAGCTTGCAGGGGCATGGTGTTCGGTCCGGGGAGCTGTTTTTT.

This chain links TRBV10-3 with TRBJ2-7; 10 nucleotides match TRBD2. With 8 bases clipped from V and 2 bases from J, the junction kept 3 bases outside the gene matches. From germline, CDR1 is ENHRY and CDR2 SYGVKD. This CDR3 is 13 amino acids long. This CDR3 reads CAIGTSAAYEQYF. The CDR3 DNA reads TGTGCCATCGGGACTAGCGCGGCCTACGAGCAGTACTTC.

There are a few counts of this clone. This chain links TRBV7-2 with TRBJ2-3; weak D call: TRBD1 (5 bases). Germline values: CDR1 SGHTA, CDR2 FQGNSA. The CDR3 has 13 residues. Trimming pared 6 bases from V and 1 base from J, leaving 8 bases between. CDR3 region: CASRPRGTDTQYF. The CDR3 nucleotides read TGTGCCAGCAGGCCCAGGGGCACAGATACGCAGTATTTT.

V gene TRBV5-1 combines with J gene TRBJ2-7; D perhaps matches TRBD2 (6 bases). CDR3 length equals 14 residues. V was cut by 7 bases and J by 2 bases, with 16 bases left in between. Germline V gene lookup returns CDR1 SGHRS and CDR2 YFSETQ. CDR3 loop: CASAPGLEAYEQYF. The DNA of the CDR3 is TGCGCCAGCGCCCCGGGACTCGAAGCCTACGAGCAGTACTTC.

The chain employs TRBV5-1 and TRBJ1-2; the match to TRBD1 covers 9 bases. Trimming at V came to 0 bases and at J to 7 bases, leaving 4 bases not matched to a gene. This CDR3 has 14 residues. The germline V gene has CDR1 SGHRS and CDR2 YFSETQ. Written as DNA, the CDR3 is TGCGCCAGCAGCTTGGCACAGGGGGCCGGTGGCTACACCTTC. It codes for CASSLAQGAGGYTF.

V usage is TRBV7-9 and J usage is TRBJ2-7; D is perhaps TRBD2 (5 bases). From germline, CDR1 is SEHNR and CDR2 FQNEAQ (reference sequence). The CDR3 extends over 16 amino acids. V was shortened by 4 bases and J by 0 bases, with 16 bases between the two germline ends. The CDR3 loop is CASSSISSSGSYEQYF. CDR3 DNA sequence: TGTGCCAGCAGCTCAATCTCTAGCAGCGGCTCCTACGAGCAGTACTTC.

The gene calls are TRBV7-2 and TRBJ1-5; tentative D call: TRBD1 (5 bases). V was shortened by 5 bases and J by 0 bases, with 17 bases between the two germline ends. The germline V gene has CDR1 SGHTA and CDR2 FQGNSA. The CDR3 has 17 amino acids. The CDR3 DNA is TGTGCCAGCAGCCCCGGGGGGGGATTTTTTAGCAATCAGCCCCAGCATTTT. It translates to CASSPGGGFFSNQPQHF.